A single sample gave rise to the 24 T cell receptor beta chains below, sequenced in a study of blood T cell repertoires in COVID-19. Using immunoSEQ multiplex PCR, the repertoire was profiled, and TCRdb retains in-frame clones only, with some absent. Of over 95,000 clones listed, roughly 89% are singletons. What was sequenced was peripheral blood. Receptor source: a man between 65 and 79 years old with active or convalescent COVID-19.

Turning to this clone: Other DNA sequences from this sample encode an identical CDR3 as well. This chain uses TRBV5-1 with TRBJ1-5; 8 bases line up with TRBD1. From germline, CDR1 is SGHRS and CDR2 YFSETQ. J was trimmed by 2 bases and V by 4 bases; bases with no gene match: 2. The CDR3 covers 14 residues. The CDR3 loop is CASSAQGGNQPQHF. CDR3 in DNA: TGCGCCAGCAGCGCACAGGGGGGCAATCAGCCCCAGCATTTT.

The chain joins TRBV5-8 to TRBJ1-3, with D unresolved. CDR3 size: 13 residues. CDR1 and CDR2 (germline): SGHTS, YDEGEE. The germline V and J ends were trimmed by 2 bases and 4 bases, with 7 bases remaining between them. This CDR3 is CASSFSVGNTIYF. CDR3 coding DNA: TGTGCCAGCAGCTTCTCAGTCGGAAACACCATATATTTT. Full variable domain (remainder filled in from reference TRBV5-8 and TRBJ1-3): EAGVTQSPTHLIKTRGQQATLRCSPISGHTSVYWYQQALGLGLQFLLWYDEGEERNRGNFPPRFSGRQFPNYSSELNVNALELEDSALYLCASSFSVGNTIYFGEGSWLTVV.

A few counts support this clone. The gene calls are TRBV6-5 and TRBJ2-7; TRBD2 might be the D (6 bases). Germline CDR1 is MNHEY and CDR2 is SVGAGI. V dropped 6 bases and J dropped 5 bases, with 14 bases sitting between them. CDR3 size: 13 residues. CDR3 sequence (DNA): TGTGCCAGCAGACTATCCTGGGAGGACGAGCAGTACTTC. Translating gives CASRLSWEDEQYF.

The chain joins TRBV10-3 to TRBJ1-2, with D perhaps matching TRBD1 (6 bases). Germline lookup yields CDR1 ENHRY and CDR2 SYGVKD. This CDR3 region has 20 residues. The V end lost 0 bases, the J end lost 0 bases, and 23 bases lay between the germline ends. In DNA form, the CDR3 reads TGTGCCATCAGTGAGTCGAGGGGGATACCGCAATCTAAAGCTAACTATGGCTACACCTTC. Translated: CAISESRGIPQSKANYGYTF.

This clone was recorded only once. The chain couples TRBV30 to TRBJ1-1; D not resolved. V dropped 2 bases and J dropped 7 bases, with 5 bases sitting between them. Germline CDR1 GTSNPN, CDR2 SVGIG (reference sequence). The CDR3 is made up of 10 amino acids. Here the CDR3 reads CAWSQNEAFF. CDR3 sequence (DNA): TGTGCCTGGAGTCAAAATGAAGCTTTCTTT.

CDR3 amino acids: CASSPSSGGASNIQYF. The CDR3, as DNA: TGTGCCAGCTCACCATCTAGCGGGGGGGCCAGCAACATTCAGTACTTC. The J gene is TRBJ2-4, the V gene TRBV18, with 12 bases that match TRBD2. The germline gives CDR1 KGHSH, CDR2 LQKENI. CDR3 length: 16 residues. V lost 2 bases to trimming and J lost 7 bases; unmatched junction nucleotides: 6. The full variable domain, rest sourced from reference TRBV18 and TRBJ2-4, is NAGVMQNPRHLVRRRGQEARLRCSPMKGHSHVYWYRQLPEEGLKFMVYLQKENIIDESGMPKERFSAEFPKEGPSILRIQQVVRGDSAAYFCASSPSSGGASNIQYFGAGTRLSVL.

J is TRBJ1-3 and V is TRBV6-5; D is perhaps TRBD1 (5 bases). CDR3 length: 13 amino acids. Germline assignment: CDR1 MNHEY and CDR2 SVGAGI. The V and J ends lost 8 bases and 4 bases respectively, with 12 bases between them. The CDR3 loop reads CASGTGGGNTIYF. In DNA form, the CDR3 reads TGTGCCAGCGGGACGGGAGGAGGAAACACCATATATTTT.

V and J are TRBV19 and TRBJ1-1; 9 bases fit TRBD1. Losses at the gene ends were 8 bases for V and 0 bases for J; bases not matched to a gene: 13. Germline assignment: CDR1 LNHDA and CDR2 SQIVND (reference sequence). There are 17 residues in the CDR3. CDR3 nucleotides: TGTGCCAGTGGAACGATACCGGGACAGGGATTGAACACTGAAGCTTTCTTT. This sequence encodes CASGTIPGQGLNTEAFF.

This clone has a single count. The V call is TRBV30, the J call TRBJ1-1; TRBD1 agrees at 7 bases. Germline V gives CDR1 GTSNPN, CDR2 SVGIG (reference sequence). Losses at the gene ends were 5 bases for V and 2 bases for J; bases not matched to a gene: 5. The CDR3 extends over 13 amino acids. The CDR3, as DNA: TGTGCCTGGGCTAACAGGGGTAACACTGAAGCTTTCTTT. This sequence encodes CAWANRGNTEAFF.

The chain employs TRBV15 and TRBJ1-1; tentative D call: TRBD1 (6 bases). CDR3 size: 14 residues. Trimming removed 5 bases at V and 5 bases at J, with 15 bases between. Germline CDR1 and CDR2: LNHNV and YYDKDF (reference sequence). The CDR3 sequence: CATSPGGGETEAFF. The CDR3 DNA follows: TGTGCCACCAGCCCCGGCGGGGGCGAGACTGAAGCTTTCTTT.

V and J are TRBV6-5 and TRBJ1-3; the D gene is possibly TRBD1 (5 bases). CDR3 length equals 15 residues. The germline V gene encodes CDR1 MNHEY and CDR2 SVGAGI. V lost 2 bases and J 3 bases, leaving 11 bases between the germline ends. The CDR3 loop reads CASSYSRVGGNTIYF. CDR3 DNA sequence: TGTGCCAGCAGTTACAGCAGGGTCGGTGGAAACACCATATATTTT.

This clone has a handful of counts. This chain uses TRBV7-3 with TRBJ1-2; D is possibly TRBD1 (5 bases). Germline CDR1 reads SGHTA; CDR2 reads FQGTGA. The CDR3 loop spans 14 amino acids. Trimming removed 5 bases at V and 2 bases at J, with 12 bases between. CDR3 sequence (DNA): TGTGCCAGCAGCGGGGCAGACGCCAACTATGGCTACACCTTC. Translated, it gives CASSGADANYGYTF.

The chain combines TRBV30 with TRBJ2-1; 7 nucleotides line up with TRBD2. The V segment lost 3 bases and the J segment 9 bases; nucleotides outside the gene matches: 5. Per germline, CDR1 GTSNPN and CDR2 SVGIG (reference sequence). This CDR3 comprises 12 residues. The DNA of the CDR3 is TGTGCCTGGAGCGGGCCGGGGGGTGAGCAGTTCTTC. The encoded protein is CAWSGPGGEQFF. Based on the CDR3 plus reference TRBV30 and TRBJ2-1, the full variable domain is SQTIHQWPATLVQPVGSPLSLECTVEGTSNPNLYWYRQAAGRGLQLLFYSVGIGQISSEVPQNLSASRPQDRQFILSSKKLLLSDSGFYLCAWSGPGGEQFFGPGTRLTVL.

The CDR3 bases are TGTGCCAGCAGCCAGGAGACAGGGAGTATAGAAGCTTTCTTT. Translating gives CASSQETGSIEAFF. The V call is TRBV3-1 (or the pseudogene TRBV3-2), the J call TRBJ1-1; 7 nucleotides align to TRBD1. The CDR3 has 14 residues. Germline loops: CDR1 LGHDT, CDR2 YNNKEL (reference sequence). V lost 3 bases, J lost 8 bases, and 9 bases stayed unmatched.

The CDR3 nucleotides are TGTGCCAGCTCACCTCTCGGACAGGGGGCTACAGATACGCAGTATTTT. Its protein product is CASSPLGQGATDTQYF. The chain has TRBV18 and TRBJ2-3; 11 bases align to TRBD1. In germline, CDR1 is KGHSH, CDR2 LQKENI. Trimming took 3 bases from V and 3 from J; bases not matched to a gene: 5. This CDR3 region has 16 residues.

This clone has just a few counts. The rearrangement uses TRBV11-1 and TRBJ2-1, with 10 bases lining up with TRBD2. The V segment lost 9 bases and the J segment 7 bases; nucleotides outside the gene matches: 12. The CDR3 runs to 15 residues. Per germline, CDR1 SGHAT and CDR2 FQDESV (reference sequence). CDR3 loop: CASTRKRGGGNEQFF. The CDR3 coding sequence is TGTGCCAGTACCAGAAAGCGGGGGGGCGGGAATGAGCAGTTCTTC.

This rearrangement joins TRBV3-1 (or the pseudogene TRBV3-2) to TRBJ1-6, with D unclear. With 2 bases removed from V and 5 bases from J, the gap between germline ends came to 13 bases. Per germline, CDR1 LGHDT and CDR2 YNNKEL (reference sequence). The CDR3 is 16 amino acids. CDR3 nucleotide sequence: TGTGCCAGCAGCCAATCCTTCCTACCTAATAATTCACCCCTCCACTTT. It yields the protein CASSQSFLPNNSPLHF.

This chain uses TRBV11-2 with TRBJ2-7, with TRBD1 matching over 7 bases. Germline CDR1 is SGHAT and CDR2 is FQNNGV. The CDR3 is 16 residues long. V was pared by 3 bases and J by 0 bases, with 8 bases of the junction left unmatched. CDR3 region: CASSFITGANSYEQYF. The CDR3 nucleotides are TGTGCCAGCAGCTTTATAACAGGGGCGAACTCCTACGAGCAGTACTTC.

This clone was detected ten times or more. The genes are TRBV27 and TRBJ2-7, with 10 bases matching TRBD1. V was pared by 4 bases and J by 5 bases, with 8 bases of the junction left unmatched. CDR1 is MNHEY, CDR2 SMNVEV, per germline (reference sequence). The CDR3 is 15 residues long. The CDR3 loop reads CASSSPGQGYNEQYF. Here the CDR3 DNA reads TGTGCCAGCAGTTCTCCGGGACAGGGGTACAACGAGCAGTACTTC.

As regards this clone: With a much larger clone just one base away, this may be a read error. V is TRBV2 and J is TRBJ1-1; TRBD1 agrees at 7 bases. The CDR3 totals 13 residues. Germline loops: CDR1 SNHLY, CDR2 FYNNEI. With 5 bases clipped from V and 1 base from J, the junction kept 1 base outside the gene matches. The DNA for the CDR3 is TGTGCCAGCAGTAGGACAGGGAACACTGAAGCTTTCTTT. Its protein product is CASSRTGNTEAFF. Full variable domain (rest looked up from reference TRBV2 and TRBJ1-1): EPEVTQTPSHQVTQMGQEVILRCVPISNHLYFYWYRQILGQKVEFLVSFYNNEISEKSEIFDDQFSVERPDGSNFTLKIRSTKLEDSAMYFCASSRTGNTEAFFGQGTRLTVV.

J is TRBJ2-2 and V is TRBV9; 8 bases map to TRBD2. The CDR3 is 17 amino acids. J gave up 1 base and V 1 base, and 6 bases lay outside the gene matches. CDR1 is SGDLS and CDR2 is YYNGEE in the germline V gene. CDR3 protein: CASSVRGSGGNTGELFF. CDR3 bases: TGTGCCAGCAGCGTAAGGGGCAGCGGGGGGAACACCGGGGAGCTGTTTTTT.

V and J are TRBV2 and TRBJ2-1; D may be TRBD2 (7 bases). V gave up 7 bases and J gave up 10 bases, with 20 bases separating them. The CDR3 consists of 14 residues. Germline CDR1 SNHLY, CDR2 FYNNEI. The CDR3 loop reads CASMPGGGSLEQFF. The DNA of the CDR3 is TGTGCCAGCATGCCGGGGGGCGGTAGTTTGGAGCAGTTCTTC.

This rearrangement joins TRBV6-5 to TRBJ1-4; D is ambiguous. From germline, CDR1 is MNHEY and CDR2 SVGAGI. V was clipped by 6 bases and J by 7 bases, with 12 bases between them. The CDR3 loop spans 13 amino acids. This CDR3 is CASRGGLSEKLFF. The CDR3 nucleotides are TGTGCCAGCAGGGGAGGCTTGAGTGAAAAACTGTTTTTT.

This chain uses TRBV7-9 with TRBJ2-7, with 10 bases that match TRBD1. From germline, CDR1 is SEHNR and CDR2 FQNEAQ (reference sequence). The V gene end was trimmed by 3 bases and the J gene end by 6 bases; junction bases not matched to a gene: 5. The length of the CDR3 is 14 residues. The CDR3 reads CASSFSGTGVEQYF. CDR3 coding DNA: TGTGCCAGCAGCTTTTCCGGGACAGGGGTCGAGCAGTACTTC.